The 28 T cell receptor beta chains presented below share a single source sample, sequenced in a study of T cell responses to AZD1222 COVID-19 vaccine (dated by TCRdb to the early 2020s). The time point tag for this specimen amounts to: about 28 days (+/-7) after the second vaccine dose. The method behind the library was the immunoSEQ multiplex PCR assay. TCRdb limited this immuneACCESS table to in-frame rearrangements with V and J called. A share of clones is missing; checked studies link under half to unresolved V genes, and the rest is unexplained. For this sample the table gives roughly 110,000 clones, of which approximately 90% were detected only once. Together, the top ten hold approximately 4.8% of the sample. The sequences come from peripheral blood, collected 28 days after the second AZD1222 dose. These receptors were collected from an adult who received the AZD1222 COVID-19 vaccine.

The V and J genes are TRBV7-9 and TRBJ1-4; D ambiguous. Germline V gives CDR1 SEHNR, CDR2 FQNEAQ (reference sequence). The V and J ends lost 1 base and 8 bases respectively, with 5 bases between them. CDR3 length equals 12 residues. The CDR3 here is CASSLVGEKLFF. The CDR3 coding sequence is TGTGCCAGCAGCTTAGTTGGCGAAAAACTGTTTTTT.

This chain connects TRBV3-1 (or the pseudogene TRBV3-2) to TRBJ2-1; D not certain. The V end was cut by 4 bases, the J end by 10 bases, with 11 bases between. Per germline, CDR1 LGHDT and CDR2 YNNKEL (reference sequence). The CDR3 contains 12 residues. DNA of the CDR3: TGTGCCAGCAGCCCCATTCCCGGAGAGCAGTTCTTC. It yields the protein CASSPIPGEQFF.

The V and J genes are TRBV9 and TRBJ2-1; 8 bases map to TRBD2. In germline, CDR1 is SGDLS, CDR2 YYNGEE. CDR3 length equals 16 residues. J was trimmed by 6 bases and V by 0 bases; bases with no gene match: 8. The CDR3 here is CASSVDGLAVSNEQFF. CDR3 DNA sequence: TGTGCCAGCAGCGTAGACGGACTAGCCGTCTCCAATGAGCAGTTCTTC. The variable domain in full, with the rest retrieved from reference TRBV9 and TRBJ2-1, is DSGVTQTPKHLITATGQRVTLRCSPRSGDLSVYWYQQSLDQGLQFLIQYYNGEERAKGNILERFSAQQFPDLHSELNLSSLELGDSALYFCASSVDGLAVSNEQFFGPGTRLTVL.

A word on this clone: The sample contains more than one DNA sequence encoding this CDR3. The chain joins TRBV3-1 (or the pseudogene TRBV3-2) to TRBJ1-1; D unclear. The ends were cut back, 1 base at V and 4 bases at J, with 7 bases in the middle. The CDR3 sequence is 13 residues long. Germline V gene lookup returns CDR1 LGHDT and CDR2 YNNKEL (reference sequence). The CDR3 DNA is TGTGCCAGCAGCCAAGGGCGTGGCACTGAAGCTTTCTTT. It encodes CASSQGRGTEAFF.

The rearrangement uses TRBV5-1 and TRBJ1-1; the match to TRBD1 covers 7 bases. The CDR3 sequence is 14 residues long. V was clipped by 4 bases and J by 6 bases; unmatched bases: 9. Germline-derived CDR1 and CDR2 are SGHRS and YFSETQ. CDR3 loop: CASSPREGAAEAFF. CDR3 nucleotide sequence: TGCGCCAGCAGCCCTCGGGAGGGGGCCGCTGAAGCTTTCTTT.

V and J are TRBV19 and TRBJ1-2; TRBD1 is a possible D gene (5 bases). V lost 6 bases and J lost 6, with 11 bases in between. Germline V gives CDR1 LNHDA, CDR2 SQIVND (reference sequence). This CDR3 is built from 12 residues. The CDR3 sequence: CASRQQEDGYTF. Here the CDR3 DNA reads TGTGCCAGTAGGCAACAGGAGGATGGCTACACCTTC. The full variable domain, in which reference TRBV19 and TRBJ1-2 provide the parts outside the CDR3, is DGGITQSPKYLFRKEGQNVTLSCEQNLNHDAMYWYRQDPGQGLRLIYYSQIVNDFQKGDIAEGYSVSREKKESFPLTVTSAQKNPTAFYLCASRQQEDGYTFGSGTRLTVV.

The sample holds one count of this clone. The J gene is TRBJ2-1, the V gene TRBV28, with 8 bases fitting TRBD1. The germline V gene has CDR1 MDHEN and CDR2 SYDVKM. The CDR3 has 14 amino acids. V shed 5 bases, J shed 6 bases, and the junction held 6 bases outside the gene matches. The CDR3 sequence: CASSVTGEVNEQFF. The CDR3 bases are TGTGCCAGCAGTGTGACAGGGGAGGTCAATGAGCAGTTCTTC.

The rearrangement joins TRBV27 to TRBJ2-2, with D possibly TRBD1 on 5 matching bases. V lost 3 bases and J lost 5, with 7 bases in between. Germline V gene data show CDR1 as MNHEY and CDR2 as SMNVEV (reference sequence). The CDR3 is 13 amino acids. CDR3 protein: CASSFAGTGELFF. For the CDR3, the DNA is TGTGCCAGCAGTTTTGCAGGGACCGGGGAGCTGTTTTTT.

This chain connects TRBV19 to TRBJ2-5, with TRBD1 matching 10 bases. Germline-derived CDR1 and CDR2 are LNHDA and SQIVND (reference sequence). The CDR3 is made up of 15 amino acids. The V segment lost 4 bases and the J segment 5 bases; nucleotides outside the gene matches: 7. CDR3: CASSSPTGGWETQYF. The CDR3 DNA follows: TGTGCCAGTAGTAGCCCGACAGGGGGCTGGGAGACCCAGTACTTC. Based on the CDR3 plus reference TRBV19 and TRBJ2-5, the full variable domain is DGGITQSPKYLFRKEGQNVTLSCEQNLNHDAMYWYRQDPGQGLRLIYYSQIVNDFQKGDIAEGYSVSREKKESFPLTVTSAQKNPTAFYLCASSSPTGGWETQYFGPGTRLLVL.

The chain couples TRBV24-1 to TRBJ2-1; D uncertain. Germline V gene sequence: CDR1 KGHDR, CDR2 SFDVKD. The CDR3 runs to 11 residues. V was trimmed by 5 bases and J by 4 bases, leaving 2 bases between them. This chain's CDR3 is CATSAYNEQFF. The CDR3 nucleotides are TGTGCCACCAGTGCTTACAATGAGCAGTTCTTC.

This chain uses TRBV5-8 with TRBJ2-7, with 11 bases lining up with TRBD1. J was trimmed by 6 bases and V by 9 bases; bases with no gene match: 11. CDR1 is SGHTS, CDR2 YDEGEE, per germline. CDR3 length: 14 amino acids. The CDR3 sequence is CANQEGTGGFEQYF. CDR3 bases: TGTGCCAACCAGGAGGGGACAGGGGGATTCGAGCAGTACTTC. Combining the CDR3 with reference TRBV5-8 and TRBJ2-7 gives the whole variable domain EAGVTQSPTHLIKTRGQQATLRCSPISGHTSVYWYQQALGLGLQFLLWYDEGEERNRGNFPPRFSGRQFPNYSSELNVNALELEDSALYLCANQEGTGGFEQYFGPGTRLTVT.

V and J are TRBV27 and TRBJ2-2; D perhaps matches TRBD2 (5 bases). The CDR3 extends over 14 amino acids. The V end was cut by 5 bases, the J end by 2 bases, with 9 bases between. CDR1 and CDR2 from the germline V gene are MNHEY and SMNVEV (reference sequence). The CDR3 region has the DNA TGTGCCAGCAGTGTGGGGAGCAACACCGGGGAGCTGTTTTTT. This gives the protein CASSVGSNTGELFF.

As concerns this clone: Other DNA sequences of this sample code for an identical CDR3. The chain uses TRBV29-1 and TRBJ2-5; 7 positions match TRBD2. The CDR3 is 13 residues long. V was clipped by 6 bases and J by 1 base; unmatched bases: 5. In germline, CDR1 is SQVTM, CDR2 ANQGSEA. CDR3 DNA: TGCAGCGTAGCCCCGGGGGGCCAAGAGACCCAGTACTTC. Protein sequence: CSVAPGGQETQYF.

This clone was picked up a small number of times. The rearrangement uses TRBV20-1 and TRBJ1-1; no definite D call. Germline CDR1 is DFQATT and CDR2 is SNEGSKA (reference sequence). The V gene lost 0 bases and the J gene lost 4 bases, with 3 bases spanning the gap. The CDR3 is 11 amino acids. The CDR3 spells CSAREFTEAFF. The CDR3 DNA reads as TGCAGTGCTAGAGAGTTCACTGAAGCTTTCTTT.

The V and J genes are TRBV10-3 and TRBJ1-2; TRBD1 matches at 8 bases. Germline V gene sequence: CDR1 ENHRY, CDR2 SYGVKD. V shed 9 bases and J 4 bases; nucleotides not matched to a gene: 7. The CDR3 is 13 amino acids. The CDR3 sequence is CAISDRAGYGYTF. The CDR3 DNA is TGTGCCATTTCGGACAGGGCGGGCTATGGCTACACCTTC.

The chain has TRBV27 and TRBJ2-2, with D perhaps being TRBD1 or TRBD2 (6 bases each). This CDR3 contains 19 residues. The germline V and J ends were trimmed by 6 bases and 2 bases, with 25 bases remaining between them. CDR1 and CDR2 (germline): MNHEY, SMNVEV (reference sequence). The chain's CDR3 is CASRPTGTPGRGNTGELFF. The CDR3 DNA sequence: TGTGCCAGCAGGCCAACAGGGACTCCCGGGCGTGGAAACACCGGGGAGCTGTTTTTT.

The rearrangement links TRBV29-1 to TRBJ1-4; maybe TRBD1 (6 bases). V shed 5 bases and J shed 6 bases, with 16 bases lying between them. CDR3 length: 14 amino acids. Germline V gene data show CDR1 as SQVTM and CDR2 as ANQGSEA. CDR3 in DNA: TGCAGCGTTAAAACAGGGCCCCCGGATGAAAAACTGTTTTTT. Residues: CSVKTGPPDEKLFF.

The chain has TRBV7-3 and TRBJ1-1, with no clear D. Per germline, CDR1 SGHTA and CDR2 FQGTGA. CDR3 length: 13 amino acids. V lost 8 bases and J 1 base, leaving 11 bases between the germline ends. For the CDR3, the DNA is TGTGCCAGCCGGGCGACGACGAACACTGAAGCTTTCTTT. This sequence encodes CASRATTNTEAFF.

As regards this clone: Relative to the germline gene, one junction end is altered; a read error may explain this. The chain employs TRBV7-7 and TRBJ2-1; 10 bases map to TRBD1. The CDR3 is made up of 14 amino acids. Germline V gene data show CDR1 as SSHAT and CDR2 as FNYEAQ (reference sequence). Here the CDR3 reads CASSRQGAHNEQFF. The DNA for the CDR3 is TGTGCTAGCAGTCGACAGGGGGCCCACAATGAGCAGTTCTTC.

DNA for the CDR3: TGTGCCAGCACCAGGGACAGGGGGCATCCCGGGGAGCTGTTTTTT. Translation gives CASTRDRGHPGELFF. V usage is TRBV2 and J usage is TRBJ2-2; the match to TRBD1 covers 12 bases. The CDR3 has 15 residues. Germline V gene data show CDR1 as SNHLY and CDR2 as FYNNEI. After removal of 7 bases from V and 6 bases from J, the junction contained 6 bases not matched to a gene.

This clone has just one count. The CDR3 region has the DNA TGTGCCAGCAGGCTCGACAGGAGTTACAATGAGCAGTTCTTC. Encoded protein: CASRLDRSYNEQFF. The gene calls are TRBV6-5 and TRBJ2-1, with D perhaps matching TRBD1 (6 bases). The CDR3 spans 14 residues. Per the germline V gene, CDR1 is MNHEY and CDR2 is SVGAGI. V lost 6 bases and J lost 4, with 13 bases in between.

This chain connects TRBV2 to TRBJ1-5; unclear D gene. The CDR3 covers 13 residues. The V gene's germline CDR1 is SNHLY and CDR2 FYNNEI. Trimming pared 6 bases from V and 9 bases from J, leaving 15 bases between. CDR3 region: CASSPGGFGPQHF. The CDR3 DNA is TGTGCCAGCAGCCCAGGTGGGTTCGGGCCCCAGCATTTT. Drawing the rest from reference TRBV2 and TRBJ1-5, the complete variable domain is EPEVTQTPSHQVTQMGQEVILRCVPISNHLYFYWYRQILGQKVEFLVSFYNNEISEKSEIFDDQFSVERPDGSNFTLKIRSTKLEDSAMYFCASSPGGFGPQHFGDGTRLSIL.

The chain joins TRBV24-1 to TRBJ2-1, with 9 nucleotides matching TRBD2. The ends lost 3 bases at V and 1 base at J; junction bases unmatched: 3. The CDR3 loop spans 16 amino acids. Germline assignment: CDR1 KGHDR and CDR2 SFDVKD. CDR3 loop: CATSDAGGRSYNEQFF. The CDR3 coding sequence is TGTGCCACCAGTGATGCGGGGGGGAGGTCCTACAATGAGCAGTTCTTC.

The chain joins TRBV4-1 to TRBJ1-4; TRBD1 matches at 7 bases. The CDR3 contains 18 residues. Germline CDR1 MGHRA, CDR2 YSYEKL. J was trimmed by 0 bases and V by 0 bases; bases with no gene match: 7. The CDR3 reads CASSQDLDRHTTNEKLFF. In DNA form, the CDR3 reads TGCGCCAGCAGCCAAGATCTGGACAGGCACACAACTAATGAAAAACTGTTTTTT.

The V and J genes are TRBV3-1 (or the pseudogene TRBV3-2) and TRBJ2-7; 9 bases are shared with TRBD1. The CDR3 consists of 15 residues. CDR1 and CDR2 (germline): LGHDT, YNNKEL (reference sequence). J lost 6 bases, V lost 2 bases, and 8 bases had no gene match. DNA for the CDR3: TGTGCCAGCAGCCAAATGTCCCGGGACAGGGCCGAGCAGTACTTC. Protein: CASSQMSRDRAEQYF.

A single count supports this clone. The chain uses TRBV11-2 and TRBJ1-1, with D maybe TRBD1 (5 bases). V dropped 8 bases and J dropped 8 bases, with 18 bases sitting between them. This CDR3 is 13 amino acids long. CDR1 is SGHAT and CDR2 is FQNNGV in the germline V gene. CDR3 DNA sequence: TGTGCCAGCGGACCAGGGTGGCGATCCGAAGCTTTCTTT. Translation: CASGPGWRSEAFF.

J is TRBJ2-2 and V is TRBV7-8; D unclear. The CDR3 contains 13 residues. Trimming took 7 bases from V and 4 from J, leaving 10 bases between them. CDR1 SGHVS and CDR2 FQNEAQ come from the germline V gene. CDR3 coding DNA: TGTGCCAGCACTGCCGGAGTCACCGGGGAGCTGTTTTTT. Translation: CASTAGVTGELFF.

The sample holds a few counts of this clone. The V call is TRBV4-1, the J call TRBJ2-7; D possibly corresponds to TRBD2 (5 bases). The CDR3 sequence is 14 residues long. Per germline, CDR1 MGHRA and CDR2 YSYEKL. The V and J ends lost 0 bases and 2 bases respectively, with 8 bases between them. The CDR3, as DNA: TGCGCCAGCAGCCAAGAAGCGGCAGCCTACGAGCAGTACTTC. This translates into CASSQEAAAYEQYF.